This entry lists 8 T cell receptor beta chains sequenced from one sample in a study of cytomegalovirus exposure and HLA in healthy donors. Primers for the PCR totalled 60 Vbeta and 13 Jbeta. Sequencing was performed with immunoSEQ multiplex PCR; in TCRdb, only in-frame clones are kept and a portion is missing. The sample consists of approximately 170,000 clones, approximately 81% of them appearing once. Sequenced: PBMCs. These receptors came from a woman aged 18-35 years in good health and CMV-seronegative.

The CDR3 coding sequence is TGTGCCAGCAGCTTAGTTACAGGCAGCTATGGCTACACCTTC. Translated: CASSLVTGSYGYTF. The rearrangement joins TRBV7-9 to TRBJ1-2; D perhaps matches TRBD1 (5 bases). V was pared by 1 base and J by 4 bases, with 10 bases between. CDR3 length equals 14 residues. Germline assignment: CDR1 SEHNR and CDR2 FQNEAQ (reference sequence). Full variable domain (missing parts from reference TRBV7-9 and TRBJ1-2): DTGVSQNPRHKITKRGQNVTFRCDPISEHNRLYWYRQTLGQGPEFLTYFQNEAQLEKSRLLSDRFSAERPKGSFSTLEIQRTEQGDSAMYLCASSLVTGSYGYTFGSGTRLTVV.

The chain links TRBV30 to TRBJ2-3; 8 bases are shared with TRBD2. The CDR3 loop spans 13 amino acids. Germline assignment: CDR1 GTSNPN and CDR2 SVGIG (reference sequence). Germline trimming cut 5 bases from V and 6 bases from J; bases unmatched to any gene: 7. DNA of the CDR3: TGTGCCTGGGCCGGGACTAGGTCGGATACGCAGTATTTT. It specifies CAWAGTRSDTQYF. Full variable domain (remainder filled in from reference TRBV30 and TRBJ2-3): SQTIHQWPATLVQPVGSPLSLECTVEGTSNPNLYWYRQAAGRGLQLLFYSVGIGQISSEVPQNLSASRPQDRQFILSSKKLLLSDSGFYLCAWAGTRSDTQYFGPGTRLTVL.

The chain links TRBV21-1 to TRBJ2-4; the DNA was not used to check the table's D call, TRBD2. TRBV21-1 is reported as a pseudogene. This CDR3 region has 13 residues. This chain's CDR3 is CASEGQDQNIQYF. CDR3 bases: TGTGCCAGTGAGGGCCAAGATCAAAACATTCAGTACTTC.

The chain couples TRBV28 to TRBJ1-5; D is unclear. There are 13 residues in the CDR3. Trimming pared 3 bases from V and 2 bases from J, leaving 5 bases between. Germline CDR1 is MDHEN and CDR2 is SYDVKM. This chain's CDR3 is CASSFTGNQPQHF. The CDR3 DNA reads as TGTGCCAGCAGTTTTACAGGCAATCAGCCCCAGCATTTT.

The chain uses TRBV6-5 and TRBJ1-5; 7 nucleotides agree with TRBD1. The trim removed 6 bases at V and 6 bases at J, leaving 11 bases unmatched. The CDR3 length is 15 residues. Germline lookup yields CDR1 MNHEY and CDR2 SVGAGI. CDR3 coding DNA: TGTGCCAGCAGCCAGGAGAGGGGGCAAGGTCAGCCCCAGCATTTT. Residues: CASSQERGQGQPQHF.

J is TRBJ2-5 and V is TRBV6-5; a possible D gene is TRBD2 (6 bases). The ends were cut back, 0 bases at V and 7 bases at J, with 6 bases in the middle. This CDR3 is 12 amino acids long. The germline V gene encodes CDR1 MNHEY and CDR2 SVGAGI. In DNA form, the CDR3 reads TGTGCCAGCAGTTACTCGGAGGGGACCCAGTACTTC. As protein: CASSYSEGTQYF.

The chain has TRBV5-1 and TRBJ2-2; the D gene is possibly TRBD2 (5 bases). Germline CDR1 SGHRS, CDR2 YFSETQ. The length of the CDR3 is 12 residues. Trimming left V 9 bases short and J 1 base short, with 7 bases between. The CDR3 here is CATRGNTGELFF. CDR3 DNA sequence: TGCGCCACCCGGGGGAACACCGGGGAGCTGTTTTTT.

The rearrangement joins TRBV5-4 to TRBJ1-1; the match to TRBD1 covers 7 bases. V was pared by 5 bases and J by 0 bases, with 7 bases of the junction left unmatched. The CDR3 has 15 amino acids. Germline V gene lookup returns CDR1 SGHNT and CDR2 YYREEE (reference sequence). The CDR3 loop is CASRQGGELNTEAFF. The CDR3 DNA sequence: TGTGCCAGCAGACAAGGGGGCGAATTGAACACTGAAGCTTTCTTT.